This TCR beta chain was obtained from a study of identical twins. MiXCR, applied by TCRdb to the 5' RACE reads, yields one record per CDR3 protein. The sample yields some 590,000 distinct CDR3 sequences, nearly 10% seen once. This clonotype showed up many times. From germline, CDR1 is SGHAT and CDR2 FQNNGV. This CDR3 region has 18 residues. Trimming removed 2 bases from V and 3 bases from J; junction bases left unmatched: 10. These data were likewise used in another study, on yellow fever vaccine responses in identical twins.

The receptor comes from a woman between 18 and 30 years old in good health. The V and J genes are TRBV11-2 and TRBJ2-2, with TRBD2 matching over 9 bases. The sequencing input was PBMCs. The DNA of the CDR3 is TGTGCCAGCAGCTTAAGGCCTAGCGGGGCGGCAGACACCGGGGAGCTGTTTTTT. This sequence encodes CASSLRPSGAADTGELFF.